This TCR beta chain was recorded in a study of cytomegalovirus exposure and HLA in healthy donors (dated by TCRdb to about 2017). Some background on the complete study: In an earlier analysis of under 750 of the donors, around 300 Gb of sequence data and approximately 120 million unique TCR beta sequences from about 190 million T cells were reported. The number of typed donors differed by locus: about 620-630 for A, B, C, DRB1 and DQB1; 500 to 550 for DQA1; roughly 600 for DPA1; and 450 to 480 for DPB1. In the later analysis, no new phenotypic data were used to find candidate immune exposures; instead, reliance was placed on TCR beta sequences and their occurrence across donors. The study was designed to test whether signatures of past pathogen exposure could be identified by cataloging public T cell receptors. Among some 410 genotyped donors of the cohort, an average of roughly 230,000 unique TCR beta nucleotide sequences was sequenced per donor, of which roughly 17% were non-productive. HLA typing covered class I and class II loci at four-digit resolution. A later analysis re-examined previously published TCR beta repertoires from hundreds of donors and added high-resolution HLA genotyping to investigate patterns of TCR occurrence. High-throughput TCR immunosequencing, statistical association of individual TCRs with disease status, and machine learning were combined to predict cytomegalovirus infection status. Genome-wide SNP genotypes for about 60% of the roughly 700 donors were used in a later genetic analysis, which treated that subset as a discovery cohort. Using immunosequencing, the study profiled T cell repertoires from around 670 subjects and related those repertoires to cytomegalovirus serostatus. Every discovery cohort repertoire had been produced on one sequencing platform. A separate validation cohort of 100 to 150 different subjects was used in addition to the roughly 620-subject first cohort. Because of strong linkage in the cohort, roughly five DR-DQ haplotypes were treated as single units for association and clustering. Of the 300 to 400 genotyped donors, approximately 83% fell in the genetic ancestry cluster associated with self-reported Caucasian donors. An early release covering more than 500 HLA-typed donors comprised 250 to 350 gigabases of sequencing data and tens of millions of unique TCR sequences. Donor age, sex, ethnicity and CMV serostatus were compiled together with the repertoire data. To decide whether each TCR beta V gene segment behaved as functional or pseudogenic, an earlier analysis of some 600 of the donors relied on high-throughput TCR beta sequencing. Study-wide conclusions, independent of this receptor: Compared with equally common non-associated chains, HLA-associated TCR beta chains in a later analysis were more clonally expanded and had lower generation probabilities. In an earlier analysis of about 550 of the donors, most TCR beta V segments were observed in productive rearrangements about 90% or about 30% of the time, broadly matching IMGT annotations. While some public TCRs were present in many individuals, most TCR sequences turned up only very rarely across donors. Because HLA typing was missing for some donors at each locus, association tests included only the typed subset. According to the authors, the approach could potentially be generalized to other disease states and immunological phenotypes. About 17 rarely observed V segments, including chromosome 9 orphons, were excluded from the earlier analysis of about 500 of the donors because counts were too low. When HLA alleles, especially DR and DQ, strongly co-occurred, attributing TCR associations to individual alleles was difficult. Immune exposure information for the cohort was limited to CMV serostatus. The cohort was sequenced for TCR beta chains only, and without alpha or paired-chain data the features that could be detected were limited. V-gene and J-gene trimming of TCR beta chains was associated with a missense DCLRE1C variant in a later genetic analysis, and the association was replicated in an independent cohort. Several of the top co-occurrence clusters appeared to be linked to parvovirus B19, influenza, CMV and Epstein-Barr virus, according to a later analysis. According to a later genetic analysis, donors in an Asian-associated ancestry cluster had fewer N-insertions in productive TCRs than the approximately 630-donor mean. In vitro tests confirmed that a few of the cytomegalovirus-associated TCR beta chains recognize cytomegalovirus antigens. A further reported finding was that TCR beta sequences accurately predicted the HLA-A and HLA-B alleles for most subjects in the first cohort. Cytomegalovirus status was reported to be diagnosed by the classifier with high specificity and sensitivity in both the original and validation cohorts. In a later analysis, TCR association rates were found to vary across HLA loci, with the most associated TCRs seen for DRB1 alleles and the fewest for HLA-C alleles. The 87-base-pair reads could not distinguish some IMGT-functional V segments, including TRBV6-2 and TRBV6-3, so those segments were excluded. A cluster of highly shared sequence variants was judged likely to be a technical artifact of the sequencing pipeline. In a later analysis, most CMV-associated TCR beta chains were found to appear HLA-restricted, with HLA associations seemingly driven largely by CMV exposure. Correlated functional status among segregating V segments might be attributable to linkage disequilibrium, but an unknown experimental factor could not be ruled out. The study listed 150 to 200 TCR beta chains as associated with cytomegalovirus. The presence/absence analyses assumed that sequencing depth was roughly uniform across donors, and that assumption may not be true. Specific HLA alleles were associated with over 15,000 TCR beta sequences at a false discovery rate of 0.05 in a later analysis.

Library preparation employed the immunoSEQ multiplex PCR assay. The multiplex PCR relied on a mix of 60 forward primers for TCR Vbeta segments and 13 reverse primers for TCR Jbeta segments. The CDR3 region of rearranged TCR beta genes was amplified from genomic DNA by a multiplex PCR assay. On the Illumina HiSeq System, the amplified TCR beta libraries were sequenced as 87-base-pair reads. From the authors' description of their analysis: A later analysis counted about 80 million unique TCR beta chains across the 670 or so repertoires, and roughly 11 million of these chains were shared by at least two donors. Raw reads were error-corrected and collapsed into unique sequences with a nearest-neighbor algorithm that merged closely related sequences to remove PCR and sequencing errors. To assign V, D and J gene segments, CDR3 sequences were aligned to IMGT reference sequences. For a sequence to be retained, a match of at least six nucleotides was required to both a V gene segment and a J gene segment. A rearrangement was called productive if the CDR3 had no stop codons and remained in frame with V and J, and every other rearrangement was called non-productive. Following IMGT convention, CDR3 was defined as the stretch from the second conserved V-encoded cysteine up to the conserved J-encoded phenylalanine. The earlier analysis of some 550 of the donors excluded any sequence lacking an unambiguous match to a single V gene segment. An earlier analysis of several hundred of the donors called V segments functional above 56.7% productive rearrangements and segregating when the between-donor standard deviation exceeded 5%. A statistical classification framework was built to diagnose cytomegalovirus status from the catalog of TCR beta chain sequences. A later analysis assigned V and J genes by comparing TCR nucleotide sequences with IMGT/GENE-DB human TR gene sequences. The TCRdist pipeline was used in a later analysis to assign CDR3 sequences and most-parsimonious VDJ recombination scenarios. In a later analysis, each TCR beta chain was defined by its CDR3 amino acid sequence together with its V-gene family, and reads lacking a unique V-gene family were excluded. A later analysis removed 450 to 600 highly shared, low-generation-probability nucleotide sequences to deal with suspected cross-contamination and a sequencing artifact. In a later analysis, a clonal expansion index was calculated for each public chain from normalized within-repertoire ranks of inferred template counts. In a later analysis, generation probabilities were computed with a VDJ recombination model fitted to out-of-frame rearrangements, and the resulting probabilities were checked against IGoR. A later analysis scored TCR-TCR, TCR-HLA and TCR-CMV co-occurrence with hypergeometric tests, applying a repertoire-size bias correction to TCR pairs. A later analysis estimated false discovery rates by permuting HLA or CMV assignments 20 times. In a later analysis, co-occurring TCRs were grouped using DBSCAN, and TCRdist sequence similarity was added for clustering within HLA-allele-positive subsets. Repertoires with fewer than 30,000 or more than 120,000 public chains were left out of co-occurrence clustering, as were five repertoires with anomalous nucleotide sharing. TCRdb took this table from immuneACCESS and kept in-frame rearrangements with V and J called. Such tables lack part of the clones; where checked against another copy, unresolved V genes explain under half of the gap, and the rest is unexplained. V, J and clone size are taken as reported in that table, and D and trimming were inferred from the DNA itself. The sample has about 140,000 clones on record, roughly four fifths of them singletons. The ten largest clonotypes hold 3.2% of the sample.

From cysteine to phenylalanine, the CDR3 is 15 amino acids long. Of all the DNA, just the CDR3 is kept, 45 bases in frame from base 1. Via the germline V gene (reference sequence), CDR1 is MNHEY and CDR2 SMNVEV. Clipping removes 1 base from V and 5 bases from J, with 3 as the unmatched junction base count. In total, roughly 670 healthy bone marrow donors made up the cohort. At the time of sampling, every cohort member was nominally healthy, though immune exposures that went unrecorded were likely present. The donor tested CMV seropositive, placing the donor among the 250 to 300 seropositive members of the cohort. A peripheral blood sample was provided by each donor, and peripheral blood mononuclear cells were used for TCR beta sequencing. Genomic DNA extraction from the blood cell samples was performed with the Qiagen DNeasy Blood Extraction Kit. A word on this clone: It has no known antigen specificity. Base-call qualities are not available, and no considerably larger clone is one nucleotide away.

Rearrangement joined TRBV27 to TRBJ1-1, with 11 bases aligning to TRBD1. The receptor comes from a man aged 18 to 29 in good health and CMV-seropositive. Sequenced input: PBMCs. The CDR3 region reads CASSLWGQGGTEAFF. The nucleotide sequence reads as follows: TGTGCCAGCAGTTTATGGGGACAGGGGGGAACTGAAGCTTTCTTT.